The T cell receptor beta chain described here comes from a study of T cell repertoires in aging, cancer and after chemotherapy. For the study at large: Healthy donor repertoires were recorded over several months to years and showed clear clonal overlap.

Peripheral blood genomic DNA, not sorted cells or RNA, was the template. Comment on this clonotype: Its antigen is not identified.

Whole-study findings and limits: Healthy donors lost TCR diversity with age mainly through richness, cancer patients through richness and evenness. Untreated cancer patients had significantly lower blood TCR diversity than age-matched healthy donors. Median generation probability rose over the chemotherapy interval in each cancer cohort, suggesting rebound thymic output.

Rearranged V-D-J TRB sequences were amplified with a mixed TRB-A/B primer pool. TCRdb reprocessed the multiplex PCR reads with MiXCR, giving one entry per CDR3 protein. Of more than 9,000 distinct CDR3 sequences detected, 32% appear once; the ten largest clones hold approximately 3.3%. Sequencing was performed on blood. The clonotype originates from a human donor in good health.

The CDR3 is CAISEGGGHTDTQYF. CDR3 sequence (DNA): TGTGCCATCAGTGAAGGGGGGGGCCACACAGATACGCAGTATTTT. The rearrangement joins TRBV10-3 to TRBJ2-3, with D possibly TRBD2 on 7 matching bases. CDR1 and CDR2 from the germline V gene are ENHRY and SYGVKD. The V end lost 3 bases, the J end lost 2 bases, and 12 bases lay between the germline ends. The CDR3 consists of 15 residues.